Here is one T cell receptor beta chain with its context. This specimen comes from a study of blood T cells in healthy people across ages. Then a second PCR, running roughly 6 to 11 cycles, was carried out with a sample-barcoded 5' primer and a J-beta primer mix. TCRdb re-called the 5' RACE reads with MiXCR, one entry per CDR3 protein. The repertoire holds about 1.5 million distinct CDR3 sequences, with approximately 43% as singletons. Source material: blood. The clonotype was recovered from a woman between 18 and 29 years old in good health.

CDR3 in DNA: TGTGCCAGCAGAGAGGGGACAGCGACTTCACCCCTCCACTTT. Translation: CASREGTATSPLHF. This sequence joins TRBV7-9 and TRBJ1-6; 7 nucleotides agree with TRBD1. CDR1 and CDR2 from the germline V gene are SEHNR and FQNEAQ (reference sequence). The CDR3 has 14 residues. The junction had 8 bases not matched to a gene; V was cut back by 6 bases and J by 9 bases.